This TCR beta chain was sequenced in a study of blood T cell repertoires in COVID-19. Overall study: Sites across the United States, Italy and Spain contributed samples from acute and convalescent COVID-19.

It was during active infection that Seattle patients were enrolled and then longitudinally followed. The CDR3 is 11 amino acids. CDR1 and CDR2 (germline): DFQATT, SNEGSKA (reference sequence). TCRdb's table, derived via immunoSEQ multiplex PCR, lists solely in-frame clones and lacks some. The sample contains under 200,000 clones, 70% to 80% of which appear only once. This clone is a singleton in its sample. The sequencing sample was made of peripheral blood. The source is a woman between 40 and 50 years old with COVID-19, enrolled during active disease. The rearrangement joins TRBV20-1 to TRBJ1-1; D possibly corresponds to TRBD1 (5 bases). CDR3 residues: CGLPGRGEAFF. CDR3 sequence (DNA): TGCGGTCTTCCGGGGCGGGGTGAAGCTTTCTTT.